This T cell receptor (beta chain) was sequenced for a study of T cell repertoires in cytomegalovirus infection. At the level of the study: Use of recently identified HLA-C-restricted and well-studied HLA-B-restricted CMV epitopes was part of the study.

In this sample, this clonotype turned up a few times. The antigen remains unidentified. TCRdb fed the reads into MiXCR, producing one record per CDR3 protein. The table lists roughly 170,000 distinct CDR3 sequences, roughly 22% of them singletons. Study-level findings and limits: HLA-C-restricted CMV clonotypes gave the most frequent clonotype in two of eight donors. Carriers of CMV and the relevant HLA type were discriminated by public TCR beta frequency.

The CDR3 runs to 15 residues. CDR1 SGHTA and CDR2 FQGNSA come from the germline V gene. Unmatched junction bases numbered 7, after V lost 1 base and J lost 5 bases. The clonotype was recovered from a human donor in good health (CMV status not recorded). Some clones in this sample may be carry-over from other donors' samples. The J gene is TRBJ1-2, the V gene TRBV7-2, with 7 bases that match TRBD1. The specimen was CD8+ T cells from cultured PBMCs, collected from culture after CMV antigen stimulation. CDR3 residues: CASSLEGAPGYGYTF. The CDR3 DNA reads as TGTGCCAGCAGCTTAGAGGGGGCGCCGGGGTATGGCTACACCTTC. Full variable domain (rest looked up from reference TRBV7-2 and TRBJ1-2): GAGVSQSPSNKVTEKGKDVELRCDPISGHTALYWYRQSLGQGLEFLIYFQGNSAPDKSGLPSDRFSAERTGGSVSTLTIQRTQQEDSAVYLCASSLEGAPGYGYTFGSGTRLTVV.